Listed below are T cell receptor beta chains from one sample, sequenced in a study of blood T cell repertoires in COVID-19. The assay was immunoSEQ multiplex PCR, and TCRdb's table has in-frame clones only and misses some. The sample has 200,000 to 300,000 clones, around 84% seen once. Sample: peripheral blood. These receptors were collected from a man aged 40-50 years who had recovered from COVID-19. The CDR3 runs from the conserved cysteine through the conserved F or W. Each record gives: clone size, CDR3 length, J gene, V gene, D gene, CDR3 DNA, CDR3 protein. The D gene is left open where the match is weak. Size values are once, few and many counts, or a class for expanded clones, and some rows have none.

- | 14 | TRBJ2-2 | TRBV29-1 | - | TGCAGCGTTGAAGGGACAACGAACACCGGGGAGCTGTTTTTT | CSVEGTTNTGELFF
- | 15 | TRBJ1-5 | TRBV27 | - | TGTGCCAGCAGCGTCGCGACAGAAGGGAATCAGCCCCAGCATTTT | CASSVATEGNQPQHF
- | 14 | TRBJ2-3 | TRBV7-2 | TRBD2 | TGTGCCAGCAGCTTAGTAGCGGGGGCAGATACGCAGTATTTT | CASSLVAGADTQYF
- | 15 | TRBJ1-4 | TRBV19 | TRBD1 | TGTGCCAGTAGTACTGACAGGGGAGGATTTGAAAAACTGTTTTTT | CASSTDRGGFEKLFF
- | 15 | TRBJ1-4 | TRBV18 | - | TGTGCCAGCTCACCACGGCAGGCGATCGAAGAAAAACTGTTTTTT | CASSPRQAIEEKLFF
- | 17 | TRBJ1-4 | TRBV30 | TRBD1 | TGTGCCTGGAGTGGGTTCAGGGGGCGGGGGTTTAATGAAAAACTGTTTTTT | CAWSGFRGRGFNEKLFF
few | 15 | TRBJ2-1 | TRBV7-2 | - | TGTGCCAGCAGCTTAGCTGGCGGGGTCTACAATGAGCAGTTCTTC | CASSLAGGVYNEQFF
few | 17 | TRBJ2-3 | TRBV13 | TRBD2 | TGTGCCAGCAGCGGGACTAGCGGGGGTCTGGTCACAGATACGCAGTATTTT | CASSGTSGGLVTDTQYF
- | 15 | TRBJ2-3 | TRBV19 | - | TGTGCCAGTAGTATAGGCCCAGGGGTTACAGATACGCAGTATTTT | CASSIGPGVTDTQYF
- | 16 | TRBJ2-3 | TRBV10-1 | - | TGCGCCAGCAGTGAAAACCGGGGGACCCGGGCAGATACGCAGTATTTT | CASSENRGTRADTQYF
few | 15 | TRBJ2-1 | TRBV6-4 | - | TGTGCCAGCAGTGACTCAGCGGGCTCCTACAATGAGCAGTTCTTC | CASSDSAGSYNEQFF
- | 13 | TRBJ2-3 | TRBV30 | - | TGTGCTGGAGTCCAGCGGAGAGCGGGTACGCAGTATTTT | CAGVQRRAGTQYF
- | 15 | TRBJ1-2 | TRBV7-2 | TRBD1 | TGTGCCAGCAGCCCCCGACAGGGTTCGGGCGGTGGCTACACCTTC | CASSPRQGSGGGYTF
- | 16 | TRBJ2-7 | TRBV30 | TRBD2 | TGTGCCTGGAGTGTAGTAGCGGGAGGGGGCTCCTACGAGCAGTACTTC | CAWSVVAGGGSYEQYF
- | 19 | TRBJ1-2 | TRBV5-1 | TRBD1 | TGCGCCAGCAGCTTGGCTCGAGACAGGGGGTATCTAGTTGGCTATGGCTACACCTTC | CASSLARDRGYLVGYGYTF
few | 11 | TRBJ1-1 | TRBV20-1 | - | TGCAGTGCTCAGAAGGGAGATGCGGCTTTCTTT | CSAQKGDAAFF
- | 15 | TRBJ2-1 | TRBV4-2 | - | TGTGCCAGCAGCCAGCTTTGGCAACTAAGTGTCCAGCAGTTCTTC | CASSQLWQLSVQQFF
- | 16 | TRBJ2-2 | TRBV5-5 | TRBD1 | TGTGCCAGCAGCCGTAAGACAGGGGGTGACACCGGGGAGCTGTTTTTT | CASSRKTGGDTGELFF
- | 15 | TRBJ1-2 | TRBV18 | TRBD1 | TGTGCCAGCTCACCGGCGACAGGGGGTGATTATGGCTACACCTTC | CASSPATGGDYGYTF
- | 17 | TRBJ2-4 | TRBV7-2 | - | TGTGCCAGCAGCTTAGAAAGGACAGCGGTAGCCAAAAACATTCAGTACTTC | CASSLERTAVAKNIQYF
- | 16 | TRBJ1-2 | TRBV11-2 | - | TGTGCCAGCAGCCCAAAGGCTGGGGCGGTGCCCTATGGCTACACCTTC | CASSPKAGAVPYGYTF
few | 16 | TRBJ2-3 | TRBV6-2/TRBV6-3 | - | TGTGCCAGCAGTCGCGGGGCAGGAATGACTACAGATACGCAGTATTTT | CASSRGAGMTTDTQYF
- | 15 | TRBJ2-2 | TRBV7-2 | TRBD2 | TGTGCCAGCAGCCTTAGCGGGGCAAACACCGGGGAGCTGTTTTTT | CASSLSGANTGELFF
- | 16 | TRBJ2-1 | TRBV6-2/TRBV6-3 | TRBD2 | TGTGCCAGCAGTGTAAGCGGGAGAGGTTCCTACAATGAGCAGTTCTTC | CASSVSGRGSYNEQFF
- | 16 | TRBJ2-7 | TRBV19 | - | TGTGCCAGTAGACTATCCTCAGCTAGCAGTCCCTACGAGCAGTACTTC | CASRLSSASSPYEQYF
- | 15 | TRBJ1-6 | TRBV19 | TRBD1 | TGTGCCAGTAGTATATACGGCAGGGGGGATTCACCCCTCCACTTT | CASSIYGRGDSPLHF
- | 11 | TRBJ1-2 | TRBV11-3 | - | TGTGCCAGCAGCATACAGGGTACCTACACCTTC | CASSIQGTYTF
- | 15 | TRBJ2-3 | TRBV7-2 | TRBD1 | TGTGCCAGCAGCCTCCGGAGAGGGGGCGATGATACGCAGTATTTT | CASSLRRGGDDTQYF
- | 12 | TRBJ2-3 | TRBV10-1 | - | TGCGCCACGGGAGAAAGCGCAGATACGCAGTATTTT | CATGESADTQYF
- | 14 | TRBJ2-7 | TRBV5-1 | - | TGCGCCAGCAGCTTGGGCCAGGGCGCCTACGAGCAGTACTTC | CASSLGQGAYEQYF
- | 16 | TRBJ1-2 | TRBV4-3 | - | TGCGCCAGCAGCCAAGATCTAGGATTTCGAAACTATGGCTACACCTTC | CASSQDLGFRNYGYTF
- | 15 | TRBJ1-3 | TRBV28 | TRBD1 | TGTGCCAGCAGTTCCCGAAGACAGGGGGGAAACACCATATATTTT | CASSSRRQGGNTIYF
- | 14 | TRBJ2-2 | TRBV4-3 | - | TGCGCCAGCAGCCACACATCTAACACCGGGGAGCTGTTTTTT | CASSHTSNTGELFF
few | 15 | TRBJ1-2 | TRBV4-1 | TRBD1 | TGCGCCAGCAGCCAATTGACGACAGGGTTCTATGGCTACACCTTC | CASSQLTTGFYGYTF
- | 12 | TRBJ2-7 | TRBV2 | TRBD1 | TGTGCCATGGGGGACAGGTCCTACGAGCAGTACTTC | CAMGDRSYEQYF
- | 14 | TRBJ2-4 | TRBV5-1 | - | TGCGCCAGCAGCTTGGCCGGGTTTGGAAACATTCAGTACTTC | CASSLAGFGNIQYF
- | 14 | TRBJ2-3 | TRBV11-3 | TRBD2 | TGTGCCAGCGGCGGGGGTCCCCACACAGATACGCAGTATTTT | CASGGGPHTDTQYF
few | 17 | TRBJ1-3 | TRBV9 | TRBD1 | TGTGCCAGCAGCGTTCATGGGACAGCAAGCTCTGGAAACACCATATATTTT | CASSVHGTASSGNTIYF
- | 16 | TRBJ2-5 | TRBV5-6 | - | TGTGCCAGCAGCCCCACCGGGTGGCGCTTGGGAGAGACCCAGTACTTC | CASSPTGWRLGETQYF
- | 17 | TRBJ2-2 | TRBV6-2/TRBV6-3 | TRBD1 | TGTGCCAGCAGTGGGCGTTTAACCGACAGGGTCCCCGGGGAGCTGTTTTTT | CASSGRLTDRVPGELFF
- | 14 | TRBJ2-2 | TRBV27 | - | TGTGCCAGCAGTAGCTTGGGAGACACCGGGGAGCTGTTTTTT | CASSSLGDTGELFF
- | 14 | TRBJ1-1 | TRBV7-9 | - | TGTGCCAGCTTTTTCCCGGGGGAAAACACTGAAGCTTTCTTT | CASFFPGENTEAFF
once | 13 | TRBJ2-5 | TRBV10-3 | TRBD2 | TGTGCCATCAGACTGGGACTAGCGGAGACCCAGTACTTC | CAIRLGLAETQYF
once | 15 | TRBJ1-5 | TRBV6-5 | - | TGTGCCAGCAGCAATACAGGGTCCGGTGGTCAGCCCCAGCATTTT | CASSNTGSGGQPQHF
- | 17 | TRBJ2-1 | TRBV2 | TRBD1 | TGTGCCAGCAGTGAAGTTCGGGGACAGGGGCTCTACAATGAGCAGTTCTTC | CASSEVRGQGLYNEQFF
- | 14 | TRBJ1-5 | TRBV3-1/TRBV3-2 | - | TGTGCCAGCAGTTTATCAGGGGCAAATCAGCCCCAGCATTTT | CASSLSGANQPQHF
- | 14 | TRBJ2-5 | TRBV19 | TRBD2 | TGTGCCACCGGGGTGACTAGCGAACAAGAGACCCAGTACTTC | CATGVTSEQETQYF
- | 16 | TRBJ1-1 | TRBV13 | - | TGTGCCAGCAGCTTAGTACCGCCAACAGTTAACACTGAAGCTTTCTTT | CASSLVPPTVNTEAFF
- | 14 | TRBJ1-6 | TRBV5-1 | - | TGCGCCAGTACCTCGGGAGCGGGAAATTCACCCCTCCACTTT | CASTSGAGNSPLHF
- | 17 | TRBJ1-6 | TRBV6-6 | TRBD1 | TGTGCCAGCAGTCGAAGAGTGGGAGGACAGGGGAATTCACCCCTCCACTTT | CASSRRVGGQGNSPLHF